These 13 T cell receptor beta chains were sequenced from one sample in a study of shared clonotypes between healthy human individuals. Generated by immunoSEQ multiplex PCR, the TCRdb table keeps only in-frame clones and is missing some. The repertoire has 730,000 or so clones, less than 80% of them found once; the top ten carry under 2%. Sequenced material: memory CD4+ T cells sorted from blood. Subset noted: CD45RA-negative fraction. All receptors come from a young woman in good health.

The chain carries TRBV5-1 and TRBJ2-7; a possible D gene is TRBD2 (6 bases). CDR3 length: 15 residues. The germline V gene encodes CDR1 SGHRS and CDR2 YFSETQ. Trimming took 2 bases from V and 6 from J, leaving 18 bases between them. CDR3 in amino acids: CASSFGTSYSGEQYF. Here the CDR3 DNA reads TGCGCCAGCAGCTTCGGGACTTCGTACAGTGGCGAGCAGTACTTC.

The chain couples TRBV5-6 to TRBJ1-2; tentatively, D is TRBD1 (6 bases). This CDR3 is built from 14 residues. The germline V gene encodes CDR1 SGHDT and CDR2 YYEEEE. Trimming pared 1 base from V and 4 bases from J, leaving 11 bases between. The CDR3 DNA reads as TGTGCCAGCAGCTTGCCCCGGGACATCTATGGCTACACCTTC. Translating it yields CASSLPRDIYGYTF.

Written as DNA, the CDR3 is TGTGCCAGCACCTCCCGGCAAAAGCTAGCCCACAGGACCGTTACTGAGCAGTTCTTC. It yields the protein CASTSRQKLAHRTVTEQFF. This rearrangement joins TRBV7-2 to TRBJ2-1; perhaps D is TRBD1 or TRBD2 (5 bases each). Trimming removed 7 bases at V and 9 bases at J, with 34 bases between. Looked up from germline, CDR1 is SGHTA and CDR2 is FQGNSA. The CDR3 is 19 amino acids. Variable domain in full (rest from reference TRBV7-2 and TRBJ2-1): GAGVSQSPSNKVTEKGKDVELRCDPISGHTALYWYRQSLGQGLEFLIYFQGNSAPDKSGLPSDRFSAERTGGSVSTLTIQRTQQEDSAVYLCASTSRQKLAHRTVTEQFFGPGTRLTVL.

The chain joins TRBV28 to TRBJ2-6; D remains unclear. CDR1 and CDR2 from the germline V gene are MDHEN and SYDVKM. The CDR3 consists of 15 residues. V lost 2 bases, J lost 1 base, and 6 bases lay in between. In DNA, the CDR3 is TGTGCCAGCAGTTTACGAGTTTCTGGGGCCAACGTCCTGACTTTC. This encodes CASSLRVSGANVLTF.

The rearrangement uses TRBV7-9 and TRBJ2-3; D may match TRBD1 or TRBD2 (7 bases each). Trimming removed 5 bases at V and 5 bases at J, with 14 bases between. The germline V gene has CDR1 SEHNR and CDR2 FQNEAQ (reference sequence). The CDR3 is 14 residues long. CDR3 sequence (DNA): TGTGCCAGCAGCCACGACAGGGAGGGAGATACGCAGTATTTT. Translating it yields CASSHDREGDTQYF.

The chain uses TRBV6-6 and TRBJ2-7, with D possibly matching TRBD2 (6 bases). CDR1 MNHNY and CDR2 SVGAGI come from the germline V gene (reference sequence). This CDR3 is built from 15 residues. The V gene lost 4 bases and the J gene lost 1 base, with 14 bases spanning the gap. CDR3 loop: CASSSGGIVSYEQYF. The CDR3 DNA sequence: TGTGCCAGCAGTTCTGGCGGGATTGTATCCTACGAGCAGTACTTC.

The CDR3 nucleotides read TGCAGCGCTGGGACGGCTTATGGCTACACCTTC. It yields the protein CSAGTAYGYTF. V gene TRBV29-1 combines with J gene TRBJ1-2; tentatively, D is TRBD1 (5 bases). With 7 bases removed from V and 5 bases from J, the gap between germline ends came to 11 bases. In germline, CDR1 is SQVTM, CDR2 ANQGSEA. The CDR3 is 11 amino acids.

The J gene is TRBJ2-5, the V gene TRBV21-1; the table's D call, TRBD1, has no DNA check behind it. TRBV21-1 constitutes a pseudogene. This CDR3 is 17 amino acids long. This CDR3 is CASSKEGSGIVGETQYF. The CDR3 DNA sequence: TGTGCCAGCAGCAAAGAAGGGTCAGGGATTGTCGGGGAGACCCAGTACTTC.

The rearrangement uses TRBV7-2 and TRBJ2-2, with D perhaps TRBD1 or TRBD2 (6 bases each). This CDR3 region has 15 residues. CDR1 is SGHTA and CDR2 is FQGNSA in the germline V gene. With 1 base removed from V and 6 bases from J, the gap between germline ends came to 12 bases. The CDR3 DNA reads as TGTGCCAGCAGCTTAGAACAGGGAGGCGCCGGGGAGCTGTTTTTT. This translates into CASSLEQGGAGELFF.

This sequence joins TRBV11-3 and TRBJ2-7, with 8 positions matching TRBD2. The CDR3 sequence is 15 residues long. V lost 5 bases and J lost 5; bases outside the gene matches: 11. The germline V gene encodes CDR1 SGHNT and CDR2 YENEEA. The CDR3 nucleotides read TGTGCCAGCAGCCCCCGGGAGGGGAGATATAACGAGCAGTACTTC. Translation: CASSPREGRYNEQYF. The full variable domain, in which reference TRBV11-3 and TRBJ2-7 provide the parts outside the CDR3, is EAGVVQSPRYKIIEKKQPVAFWCNPISGHNTLYWYLQNLGQGPELLIRYENEEAVDDSQLPKDRFSAERLKGVDSTLKIQPAELGDSAVYLCASSPREGRYNEQYFGPGTRLTVT.

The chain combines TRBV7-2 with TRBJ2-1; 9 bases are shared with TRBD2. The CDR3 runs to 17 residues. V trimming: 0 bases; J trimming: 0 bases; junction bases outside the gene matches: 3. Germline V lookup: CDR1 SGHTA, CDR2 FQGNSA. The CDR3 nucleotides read TGTGCCAGCAGCTTAGCTAGCGGGAGTAGCTCCTACAATGAGCAGTTCTTC. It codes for CASSLASGSSSYNEQFF.

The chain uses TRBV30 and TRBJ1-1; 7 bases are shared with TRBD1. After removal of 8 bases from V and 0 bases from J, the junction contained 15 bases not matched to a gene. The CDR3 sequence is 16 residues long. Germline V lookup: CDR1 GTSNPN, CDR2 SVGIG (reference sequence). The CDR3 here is CAGAGTARVMNTEAFF. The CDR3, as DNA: TGTGCCGGTGCCGGGACAGCCAGAGTCATGAACACTGAAGCTTTCTTT.

DNA of the CDR3: TGTGCCAGCAGCTTAGGGGGGGACGAGCAGTACTTC. Amino acid sequence: CASSLGGDEQYF. V is TRBV7-9 and J is TRBJ2-7, with D tentatively TRBD2 (6 bases). Germline lookup yields CDR1 SEHNR and CDR2 FQNEAQ (reference sequence). This CDR3 is built from 12 residues. Trimming removed 1 base at V and 5 bases at J, with 6 bases between.